This T cell receptor (beta chain) was retrieved from a study of T-cell reconstitution after alpha-beta-depleted transplantation in children. Notes on the study in general: Expanded clones from the graft, numbering several hundred, reportedly supplied alpha-beta T cells about two months after transplant. One year after transplant, T-cell counts and diversity came mostly from newly produced T cells. Some patients owed their high day-60 TCRbeta diversity to surviving recipient T cells and thymic progenitors.

For TCRbeta, the library was prepared with unique molecular identifiers. TCRdb re-derived calls from the PCR reads in MiXCR, one entry per CDR3 protein. The sample lists more than 85,000 distinct CDR3 sequences, around 7.8% occurring once. This clonotype came up a few times. What it recognizes is unknown. V lost 5 bases, J lost 0 bases, and 6 bases stayed unmatched. Germline V gene data show CDR1 as DFQATT and CDR2 as SNEGSKA (reference sequence). This CDR3 contains 15 residues. This TCR derives from a boy aged 2-15 years with acute lymphoblastic leukemia, due to receive a stem cell transplant. The input for sequencing was PBMCs, taken before TCRalphabeta/CD19-depleted stem cell transplant. The chain recombines TRBV20-1 with TRBJ2-2; 7 bases line up with TRBD1. CDR3 sequence (DNA): TGCAGTGCTTCACAGGGGCGTCCGAACACCGGGGAGCTGTTTTTT. This translates into CSASQGRPNTGELFF.